This T cell receptor (beta chain) was documented in a study of blood T cells in healthy people across ages. CDR3 length equals 15 residues. Trimming cost V 3 bases and J 3 bases; bases outside gene matches: 5. Germline CDR1 and CDR2: SGDLS and YYNGEE. Sample-barcoded 5' priming and a J-beta primer mix drove a second PCR of roughly 6 to 12 cycles. A single record per CDR3 protein comes from TCRdb applying MiXCR to the 5' RACE reads. The sample lists about 800,000 distinct CDR3 sequences, roughly 25% occurring once. This clonotype was detected many times. Each donor had roughly 10 milliliters of peripheral blood drawn. Isolation yielded PBMCs, at least 7 million per sample, in every case. The same data also went into a second study, on T cells of mothers and their children. That source notes: Biologically related mothers and children overlapped slightly more than unrelated pairs, a non-significant difference. The search for persistent microchimeric T cell clones detected none.

V gene TRBV9 combines with J gene TRBJ1-3; 8 bases are shared with TRBD1. The sequence was obtained from a boy aged 5-17 years in good health. Sequencing input: blood. CDR3 protein: CASSASTGDGNTIYF. In DNA form, the CDR3 reads TGTGCCAGCAGCGCCTCGACAGGGGATGGAAACACCATATATTTT.